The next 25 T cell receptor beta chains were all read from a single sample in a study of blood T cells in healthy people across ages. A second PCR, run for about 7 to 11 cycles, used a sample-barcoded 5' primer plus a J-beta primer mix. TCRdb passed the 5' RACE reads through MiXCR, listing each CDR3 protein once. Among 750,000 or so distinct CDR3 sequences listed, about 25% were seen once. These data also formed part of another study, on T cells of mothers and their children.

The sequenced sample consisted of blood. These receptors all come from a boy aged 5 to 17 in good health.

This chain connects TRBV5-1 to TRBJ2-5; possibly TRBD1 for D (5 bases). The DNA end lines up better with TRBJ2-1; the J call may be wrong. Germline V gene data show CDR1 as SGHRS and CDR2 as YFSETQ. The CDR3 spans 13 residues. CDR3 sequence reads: CASSLARVLGQFF. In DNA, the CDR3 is TGCGCCAGCAGCTTGGCCAGGGTCTTGGGGCAGTTCTTC.

The CDR3 protein is CASSYRSGHLAQYF. Here the CDR3 DNA reads TGTGCCAGCAGTTATCGTAGCGGACATTTGGCCCAGTACTTC. J is TRBJ2-5 and V is TRBV28; tentatively, D is TRBD2 (6 bases). CDR1 is MDHEN and CDR2 is SYDVKM in the germline V gene. The CDR3 extends over 14 amino acids. Trimming cost V 4 bases and J 9 bases, with 18 bases left between them.

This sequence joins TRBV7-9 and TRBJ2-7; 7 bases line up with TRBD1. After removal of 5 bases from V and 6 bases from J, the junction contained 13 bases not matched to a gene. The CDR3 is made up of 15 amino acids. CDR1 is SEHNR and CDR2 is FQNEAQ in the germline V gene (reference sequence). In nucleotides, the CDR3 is TGTGCCAGCAGCCAGGACAGGTTGGTCACTAGCGAGCAGTACTTC. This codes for CASSQDRLVTSEQYF.

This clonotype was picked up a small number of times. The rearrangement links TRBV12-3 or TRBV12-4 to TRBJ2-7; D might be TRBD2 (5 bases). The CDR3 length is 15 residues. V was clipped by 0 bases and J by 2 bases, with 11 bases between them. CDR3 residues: CASSLAGAGTYEQYF. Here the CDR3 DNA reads TGTGCCAGCAGTTTAGCGGGAGCAGGAACCTACGAGCAGTACTTC.

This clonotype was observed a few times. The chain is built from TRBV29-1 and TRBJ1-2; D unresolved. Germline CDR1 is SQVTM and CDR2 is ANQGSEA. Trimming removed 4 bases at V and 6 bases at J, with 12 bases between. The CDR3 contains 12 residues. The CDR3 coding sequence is TGCAGCGTTGCCAGGCCTGGCAATGGCTACACCTTC. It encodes CSVARPGNGYTF.

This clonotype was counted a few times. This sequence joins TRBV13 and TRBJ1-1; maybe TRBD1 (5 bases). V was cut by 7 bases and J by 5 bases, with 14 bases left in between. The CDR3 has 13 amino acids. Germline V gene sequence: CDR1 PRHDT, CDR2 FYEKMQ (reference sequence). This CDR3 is CASTLGRGTEAFF. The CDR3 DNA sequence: TGTGCCAGCACCCTGGGGAGGGGAACTGAAGCTTTCTTT.

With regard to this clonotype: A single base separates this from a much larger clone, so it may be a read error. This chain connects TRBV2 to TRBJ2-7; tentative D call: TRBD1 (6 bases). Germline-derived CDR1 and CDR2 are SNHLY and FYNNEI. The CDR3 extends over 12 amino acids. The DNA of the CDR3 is TGTGCCAGCAGCGAGGACAGCTACGAGCAGTGCTTC. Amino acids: CASSEDSYEQCF.

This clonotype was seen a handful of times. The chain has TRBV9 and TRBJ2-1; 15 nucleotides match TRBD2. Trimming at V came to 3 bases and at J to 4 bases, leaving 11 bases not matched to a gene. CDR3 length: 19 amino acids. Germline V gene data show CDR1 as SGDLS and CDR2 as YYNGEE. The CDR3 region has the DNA TGTGCCAGCAGCGAGGGACTAGCGGGAGGATCACTCAAATACAATGAGCAGTTCTTC. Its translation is CASSEGLAGGSLKYNEQFF. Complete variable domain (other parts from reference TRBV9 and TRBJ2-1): DSGVTQTPKHLITATGQRVTLRCSPRSGDLSVYWYQQSLDQGLQFLIQYYNGEERAKGNILERFSAQQFPDLHSELNLSSLELGDSALYFCASSEGLAGGSLKYNEQFFGPGTRLTVL.

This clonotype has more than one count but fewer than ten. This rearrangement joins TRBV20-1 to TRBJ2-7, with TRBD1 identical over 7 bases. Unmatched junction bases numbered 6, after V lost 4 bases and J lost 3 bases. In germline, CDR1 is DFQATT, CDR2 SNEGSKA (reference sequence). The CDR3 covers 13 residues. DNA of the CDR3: TGCAGTGCTACGAGACAGGGAAACTACGAGCAGTACTTC. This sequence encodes CSATRQGNYEQYF.

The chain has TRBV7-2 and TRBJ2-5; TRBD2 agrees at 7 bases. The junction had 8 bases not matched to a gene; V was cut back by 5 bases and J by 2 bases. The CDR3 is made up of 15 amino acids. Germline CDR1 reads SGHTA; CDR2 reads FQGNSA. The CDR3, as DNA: TGTGCCAGCAGCAAGGGACTCGGGGGGCAAGAGACCCAGTACTTC. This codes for CASSKGLGGQETQYF.

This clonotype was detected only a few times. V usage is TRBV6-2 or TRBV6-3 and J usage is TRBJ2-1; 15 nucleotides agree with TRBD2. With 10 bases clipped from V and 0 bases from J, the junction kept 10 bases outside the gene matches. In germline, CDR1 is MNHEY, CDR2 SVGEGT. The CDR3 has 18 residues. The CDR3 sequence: CATKWTSGGGSSYNEQFF. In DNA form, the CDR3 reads TGTGCCACCAAGTGGACTAGCGGGGGGGGTAGCTCCTACAATGAGCAGTTCTTC.

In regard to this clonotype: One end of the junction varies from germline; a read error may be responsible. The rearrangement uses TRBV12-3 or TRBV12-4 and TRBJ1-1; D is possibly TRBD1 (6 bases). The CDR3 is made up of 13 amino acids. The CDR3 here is CASSWAWDTEASF. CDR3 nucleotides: TGTGCCAGCAGCTGGGCCTGGGACACTGAAGCTTCCTTT.

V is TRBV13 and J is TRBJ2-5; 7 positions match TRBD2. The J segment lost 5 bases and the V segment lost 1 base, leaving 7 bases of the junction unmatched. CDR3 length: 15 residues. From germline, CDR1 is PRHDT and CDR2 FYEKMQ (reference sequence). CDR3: CASSLAWEGLETQYF. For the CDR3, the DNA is TGTGCCAGCAGCTTAGCGTGGGAGGGCCTGGAGACCCAGTACTTC.

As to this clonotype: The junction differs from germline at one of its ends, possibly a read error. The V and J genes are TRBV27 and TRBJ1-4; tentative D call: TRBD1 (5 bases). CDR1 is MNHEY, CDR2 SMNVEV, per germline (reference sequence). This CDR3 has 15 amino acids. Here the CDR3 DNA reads TGCGCCAGCAGCTCCAACCGGGACCTTAATGAAAAACTGTTTTTT. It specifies CASSSNRDLNEKLFF.

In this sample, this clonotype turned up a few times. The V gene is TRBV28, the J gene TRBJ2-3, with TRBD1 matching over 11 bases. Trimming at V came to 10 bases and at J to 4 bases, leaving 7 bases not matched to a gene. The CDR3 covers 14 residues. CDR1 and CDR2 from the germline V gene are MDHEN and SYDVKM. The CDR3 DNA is TGTGCCACCACCGGGACAGGGGGGTCAGATACGCAGTATTTT. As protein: CATTGTGGSDTQYF.

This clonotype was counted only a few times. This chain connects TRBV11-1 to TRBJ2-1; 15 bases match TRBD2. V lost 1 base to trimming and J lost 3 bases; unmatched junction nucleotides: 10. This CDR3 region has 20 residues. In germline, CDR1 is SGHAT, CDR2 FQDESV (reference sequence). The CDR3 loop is CASSLVVPMGLAGGYNEQFF. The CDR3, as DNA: TGTGCCAGCAGCTTAGTAGTTCCAATGGGACTAGCGGGAGGCTACAATGAGCAGTTCTTC.

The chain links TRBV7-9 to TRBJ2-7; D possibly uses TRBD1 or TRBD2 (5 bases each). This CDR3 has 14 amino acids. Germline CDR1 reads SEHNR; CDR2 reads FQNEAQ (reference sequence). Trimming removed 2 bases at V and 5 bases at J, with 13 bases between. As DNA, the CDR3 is TGTGCCAGCAGCTTACGGGACGGGTACAACGAGCAGTACTTC. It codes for CASSLRDGYNEQYF.

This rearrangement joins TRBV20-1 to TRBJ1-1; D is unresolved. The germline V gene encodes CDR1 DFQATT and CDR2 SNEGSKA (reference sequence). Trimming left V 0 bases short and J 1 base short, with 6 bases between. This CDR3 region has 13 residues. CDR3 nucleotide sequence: TGCAGTGCTAGAGAACGGGCGAACACTGAAGCTTTCTTT. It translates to CSARERANTEAFF.

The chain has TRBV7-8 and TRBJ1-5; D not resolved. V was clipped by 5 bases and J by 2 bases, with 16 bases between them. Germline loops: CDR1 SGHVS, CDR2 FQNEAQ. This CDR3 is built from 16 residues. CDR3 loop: CASSDRSKGRNQPQHF. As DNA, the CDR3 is TGTGCCAGCAGCGACCGCTCTAAAGGTCGCAATCAGCCCCAGCATTTT. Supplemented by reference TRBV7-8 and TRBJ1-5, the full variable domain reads GAGVSQSPRYKVAKRGQDVALRCDPISGHVSLFWYQQALGQGPEFLTYFQNEAQLDKSGLPSDRFFAERPEGSVSTLKIQRTQQEDSAVYLCASSDRSKGRNQPQHFGDGTRLSIL.

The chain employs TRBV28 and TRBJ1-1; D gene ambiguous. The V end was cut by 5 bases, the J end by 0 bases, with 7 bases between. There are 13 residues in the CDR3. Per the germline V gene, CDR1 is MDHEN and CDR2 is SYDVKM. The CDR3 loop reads CASSTFMNTEAFF. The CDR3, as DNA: TGTGCCAGCAGTACGTTCATGAACACTGAAGCTTTCTTT.

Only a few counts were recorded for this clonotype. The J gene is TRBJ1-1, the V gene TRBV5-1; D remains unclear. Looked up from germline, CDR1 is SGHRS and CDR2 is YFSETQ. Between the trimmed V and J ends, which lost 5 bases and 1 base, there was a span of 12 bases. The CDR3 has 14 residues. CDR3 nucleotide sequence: TGCGCCAGCAGTTACTACAGTGGGAACACTGAAGCTTTCTTT. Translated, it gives CASSYYSGNTEAFF.

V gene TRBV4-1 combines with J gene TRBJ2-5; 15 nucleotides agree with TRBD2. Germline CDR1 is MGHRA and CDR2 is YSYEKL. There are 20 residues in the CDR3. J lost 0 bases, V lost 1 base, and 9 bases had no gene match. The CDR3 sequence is CASSQVWGLAGGEYQETQYF. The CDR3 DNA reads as TGCGCCAGCAGCCAAGTCTGGGGACTAGCGGGGGGAGAGTACCAAGAGACCCAGTACTTC.

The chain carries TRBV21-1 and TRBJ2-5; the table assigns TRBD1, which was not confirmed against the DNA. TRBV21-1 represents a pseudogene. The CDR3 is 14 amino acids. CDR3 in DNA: TGTGCCAGCAGCAAAGGACAGGTTCGAGAGACCCAGTACTTC. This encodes CASSKGQVRETQYF.

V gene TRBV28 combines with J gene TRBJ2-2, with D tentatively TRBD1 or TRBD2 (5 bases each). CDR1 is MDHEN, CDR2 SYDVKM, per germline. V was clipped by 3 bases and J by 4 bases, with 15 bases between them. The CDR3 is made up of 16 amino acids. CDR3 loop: CASSLEAGKVTGELFF. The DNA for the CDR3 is TGTGCCAGCAGTTTGGAGGCAGGGAAAGTCACCGGGGAGCTGTTTTTT.

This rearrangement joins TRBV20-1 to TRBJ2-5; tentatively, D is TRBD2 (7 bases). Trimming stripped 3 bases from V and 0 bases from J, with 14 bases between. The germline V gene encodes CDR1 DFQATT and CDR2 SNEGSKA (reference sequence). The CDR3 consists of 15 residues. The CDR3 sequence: CSARSGGPYQETQYF. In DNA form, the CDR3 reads TGCAGTGCTAGGTCCGGGGGGCCCTACCAAGAGACCCAGTACTTC.